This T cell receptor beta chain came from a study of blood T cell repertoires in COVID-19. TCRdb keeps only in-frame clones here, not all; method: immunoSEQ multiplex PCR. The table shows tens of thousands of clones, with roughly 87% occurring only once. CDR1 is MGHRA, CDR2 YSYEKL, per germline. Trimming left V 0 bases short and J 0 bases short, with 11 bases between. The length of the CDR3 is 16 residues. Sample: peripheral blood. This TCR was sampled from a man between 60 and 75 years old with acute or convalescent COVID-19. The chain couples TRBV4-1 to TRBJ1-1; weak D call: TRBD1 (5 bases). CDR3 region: CASSQERTTVNTEAFF. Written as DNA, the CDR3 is TGCGCCAGCAGCCAAGAAAGGACAACCGTGAACACTGAAGCTTTCTTT.